The 15 T cell receptor beta chains given below trace back to one sample, sequenced in a study of OX40 agonist ivuxolimab in advanced cancers. Assay used: immunoSEQ multiplex PCR; TCRdb lists only in-frame clones, some missing. Of some 65,000 clones listed, around 90% are singletons. The specimen comprised CD4+ or CD8+ T cells sorted from blood, sampled in a trial of the OX40 agonist ivuxolimab. The receptors here all came from an adult with an advanced solid tumor such as melanoma, head and neck, liver or kidney cancer.

This chain uses TRBV4-2 with TRBJ2-3, with D tentatively TRBD1 or TRBD2 (7 bases each). Per the germline V gene, CDR1 is LGHNA and CDR2 is YNFKEQ. The CDR3 runs 16 residues. V lost 0 bases and J lost 5, with 15 bases in between. The CDR3 coding sequence is TGTGCCAGCAGCCAAGATCGAGCAGGGGGGGGAGATACGCAGTATTTT. This translates into CASSQDRAGGGDTQYF.

The rearrangement joins TRBV27 to TRBJ2-1, with TRBD1 as a possible D gene (6 bases). The CDR3 loop spans 14 amino acids. CDR1 and CDR2 from the germline V gene are MNHEY and SMNVEV (reference sequence). V was shortened by 6 bases and J by 5 bases, with 14 bases between the two germline ends. CDR3 nucleotides: TGTGCCAGCAGGGATCAGGGGTCCCACAATGAGCAGTTCTTC. Its translation: CASRDQGSHNEQFF.

The chain has TRBV7-9 and TRBJ1-1; D possibly corresponds to TRBD1 (5 bases). The V end lost 0 bases, the J end lost 6 bases, and 14 bases lay between the germline ends. Per germline, CDR1 SEHNR and CDR2 FQNEAQ (reference sequence). The CDR3 is 15 amino acids. Written as DNA, the CDR3 is TGTGCCAGCAGCTTAGCCCGGGGCTCTAGGGCTGAAGCTTTCTTT. Its translation: CASSLARGSRAEAFF.

V gene TRBV5-8 combines with J gene TRBJ2-3; possibly TRBD1 or TRBD2 for D (6 bases each). The CDR3 loop spans 15 amino acids. Germline assignment: CDR1 SGHTS and CDR2 YDEGEE. With 4 bases removed from V and 5 bases from J, the gap between germline ends came to 17 bases. This CDR3 is CASSHGGPGKDTQYF. CDR3 bases: TGTGCCAGCAGCCACGGGGGCCCCGGGAAAGATACGCAGTATTTT.

The chain has TRBV19 and TRBJ2-1; tentatively, D is TRBD2 (5 bases). Germline V gene data show CDR1 as LNHDA and CDR2 as SQIVND (reference sequence). V gave up 4 bases and J gave up 9 bases, with 13 bases separating them. CDR3 length equals 13 residues. Here the CDR3 reads CASSTSSRGEQFF. For the CDR3, the DNA is TGTGCCAGTAGTACTTCCTCTCGGGGTGAGCAGTTCTTC. Variable domain in full (rest from reference TRBV19 and TRBJ2-1): DGGITQSPKYLFRKEGQNVTLSCEQNLNHDAMYWYRQDPGQGLRLIYYSQIVNDFQKGDIAEGYSVSREKKESFPLTVTSAQKNPTAFYLCASSTSSRGEQFFGPGTRLTVL.

The chain couples TRBV27 to TRBJ2-7; 8 nucleotides match TRBD1. The CDR3 extends over 14 amino acids. Trimming at V came to 5 bases and at J to 3 bases, leaving 6 bases not matched to a gene. Germline loops: CDR1 MNHEY, CDR2 SMNVEV (reference sequence). The CDR3 bases are TGTGCCAGCAGTGGGGGCGGACAGGGCTACGAGCAGTACTTC. Protein: CASSGGGQGYEQYF.

This clone was recorded only once. This same CDR3 is encoded by further DNA sequences in the sample. The V gene is TRBV7-2, the J gene TRBJ1-2; D unclear. Trimming left V 1 base short and J 4 bases short, with 4 bases between. CDR1 SGHTA and CDR2 FQGNSA come from the germline V gene. This CDR3 has 12 amino acids. The CDR3 here is CASSLGTYGYTF. CDR3 DNA sequence: TGTGCCAGCAGCTTAGGCACCTATGGCTACACCTTC.

The V gene is TRBV6-1, the J gene TRBJ1-5; perhaps TRBD1 as D (5 bases). With 7 bases removed from V and 0 bases from J, the gap between germline ends came to 7 bases. Germline CDR1 is MNHNS and CDR2 is SASEGT. CDR3 size: 13 residues. The CDR3 loop reads CASMGGSNQPQHF. In DNA, the CDR3 is TGTGCCAGCATGGGGGGTAGCAATCAGCCCCAGCATTTT.

The rearrangement links TRBV7-2 to TRBJ2-2; D is unresolved. The length of the CDR3 is 14 residues. Per germline, CDR1 SGHTA and CDR2 FQGNSA. Deletions cut 8 bases from V and 0 bases from J, with 10 bases between. CDR3 bases: TGTGCCAGCCCTGTGGCAGCGAACACCGGGGAGCTGTTTTTT. The encoded protein is CASPVAANTGELFF.

The genes are TRBV6-5 and TRBJ2-5; 7 bases are a match to TRBD1. Germline values: CDR1 MNHEY, CDR2 SVGAGI. The CDR3 loop spans 15 amino acids. V lost 6 bases, J lost 2 bases, and 9 bases stayed unmatched. As DNA, the CDR3 is TGTGCCAGCAGACAGGGGTCGAGACGGCAAGAGACCCAGTACTTC. Translated: CASRQGSRRQETQYF.

This clone came up once. The rearrangement links TRBV12-5 to TRBJ2-2; 12 positions agree with TRBD1. Germline values: CDR1 LGHNT, CDR2 FRNRAP. The CDR3 is 16 amino acids. The V segment lost 1 base and the J segment 7 bases; nucleotides outside the gene matches: 4. CDR3 bases: TGTGCTAGTGGTTTGGCGGGGACAGGGGGCTTCGGGGAGCTGTTTTTT. It translates to CASGLAGTGGFGELFF.

CDR3 protein: CASSLVREETQYF. The CDR3 nucleotides are TGTGCCAGCAGCTTAGTCCGCGAAGAGACCCAGTACTTC. The J gene is TRBJ2-5, the V gene TRBV7-2; D gene uncertain. Germline CDR1 and CDR2: SGHTA and FQGNSA. Deletions cut 1 base from V and 3 bases from J, with 6 bases between. The CDR3 is made up of 13 amino acids.

This chain links TRBV7-2 with TRBJ2-5; 10 positions match TRBD2. CDR1 and CDR2 (germline): SGHTA, FQGNSA. This CDR3 is built from 15 residues. The V segment lost 3 bases and the J segment 2 bases; nucleotides outside the gene matches: 3. DNA for the CDR3: TGTGCCAGCAGCTTGGTAGCGGGGGGACAAGAGACCCAGTACTTC. Encoded protein: CASSLVAGGQETQYF.

This clone counts as medium-sized (0.01 to 0.1%). The chain couples TRBV5-1 to TRBJ2-7; 11 nucleotides line up with TRBD2. From germline, CDR1 is SGHRS and CDR2 YFSETQ. The V and J ends lost 4 bases and 6 bases, in that order; junction bases with no gene match: 9. The CDR3 sequence is 15 residues long. CDR3 in amino acids: CASSLTSGGGFEQYF. CDR3 bases: TGCGCCAGCAGCCTCACTAGCGGGGGCGGATTCGAGCAGTACTTC.

The genes are TRBV12-2 and TRBJ1-6; the D call of TRBD1 is as the table states it, not checked on the DNA. TRBV12-2 is deemed a pseudogene. The length of the CDR3 is 14 residues. CDR3 DNA sequence: TGTGCAAGTCGCTCCCGACAGGGGGCTTCACCCCTCCACTTT. This translates into CASRSRQGASPLHF.